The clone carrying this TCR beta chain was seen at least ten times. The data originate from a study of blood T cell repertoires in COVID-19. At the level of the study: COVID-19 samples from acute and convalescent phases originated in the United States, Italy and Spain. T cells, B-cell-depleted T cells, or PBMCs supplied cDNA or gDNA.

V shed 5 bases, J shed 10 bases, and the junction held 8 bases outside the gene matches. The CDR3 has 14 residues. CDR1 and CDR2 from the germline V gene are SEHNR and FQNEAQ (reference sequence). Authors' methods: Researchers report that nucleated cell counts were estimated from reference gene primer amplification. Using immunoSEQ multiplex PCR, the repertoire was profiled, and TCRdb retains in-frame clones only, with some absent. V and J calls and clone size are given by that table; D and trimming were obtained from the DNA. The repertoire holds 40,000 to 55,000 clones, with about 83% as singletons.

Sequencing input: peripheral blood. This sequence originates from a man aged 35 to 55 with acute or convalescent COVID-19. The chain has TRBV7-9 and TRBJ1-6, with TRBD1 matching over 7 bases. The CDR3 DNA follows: TGTGCCAGCAGCCCCACAGGGGAAGGATCACCCCTCCACTTT. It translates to CASSPTGEGSPLHF. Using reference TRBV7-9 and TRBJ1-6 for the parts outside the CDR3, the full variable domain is DTGVSQNPRHKITKRGQNVTFRCDPISEHNRLYWYRQTLGQGPEFLTYFQNEAQLEKSRLLSDRFSAERPKGSFSTLEIQRTEQGDSAMYLCASSPTGEGSPLHFGNGTRLTVT.